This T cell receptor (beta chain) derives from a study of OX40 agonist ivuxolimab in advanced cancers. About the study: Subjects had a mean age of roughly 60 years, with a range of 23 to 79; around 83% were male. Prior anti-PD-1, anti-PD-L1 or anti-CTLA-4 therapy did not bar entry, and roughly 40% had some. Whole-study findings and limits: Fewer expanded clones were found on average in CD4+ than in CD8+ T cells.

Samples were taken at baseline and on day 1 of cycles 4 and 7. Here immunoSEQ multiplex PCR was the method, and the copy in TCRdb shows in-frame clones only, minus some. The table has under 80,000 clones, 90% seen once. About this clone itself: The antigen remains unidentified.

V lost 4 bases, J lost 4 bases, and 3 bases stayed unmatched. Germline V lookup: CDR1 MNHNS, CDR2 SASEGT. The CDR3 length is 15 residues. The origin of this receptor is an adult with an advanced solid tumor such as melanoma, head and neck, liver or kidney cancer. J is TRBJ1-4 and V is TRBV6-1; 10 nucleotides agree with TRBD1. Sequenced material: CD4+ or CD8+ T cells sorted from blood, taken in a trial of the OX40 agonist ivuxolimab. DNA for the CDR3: TGTGCCAGCAGTGGACAGGGGGCAGGTAATGAAAAACTGTTTTTT. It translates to CASSGQGAGNEKLFF.